These 21 T cell receptor beta chains were all obtained from the same sample, sequenced in a study of identical twins. TCRdb re-called the 5' RACE reads with MiXCR, one entry per CDR3 protein. The repertoire consists of 650,000 to 800,000 distinct CDR3 sequences, with about 9.4% occurring once and the leading ten covering 0.75% to 1%. The same sample was also studied in work on yellow fever vaccine responses in identical twins.

The sequencing input was PBMCs. The receptors originated from a young woman in good health.

The V gene is TRBV7-9, the J gene TRBJ2-5, with D possibly TRBD1 on 6 matching bases. Germline V lookup: CDR1 SEHNR, CDR2 FQNEAQ (reference sequence). The CDR3 consists of 17 residues. Trimming pared 3 bases from V and 4 bases from J, leaving 21 bases between. CDR3 nucleotides: TGTGCCAGCAGCTTCTGGAACAAGGGGGTTTTTGGAGAGACCCAGTACTTC. As protein: CASSFWNKGVFGETQYF.

This clonotype was picked up a small number of times. The chain employs TRBV20-1 and TRBJ2-7; the match to TRBD2 covers 8 bases. CDR3 length: 16 residues. Germline V gene sequence: CDR1 DFQATT, CDR2 SNEGSKA (reference sequence). V shed 3 bases, J shed 2 bases, and the junction held 12 bases outside the gene matches. CDR3 protein: CSARNIDGRGTYEQYF. CDR3 sequence (DNA): TGCAGTGCTAGGAATATTGACGGGAGGGGAACCTACGAGCAGTACTTC.

This clonotype was counted between two and nine times. The genes are TRBV5-1 and TRBJ2-3; either TRBD1 or TRBD2 may supply D (5 bases each). This CDR3 is 14 amino acids long. Per germline, CDR1 SGHRS and CDR2 YFSETQ. V shed 4 bases and J shed 2 bases, with 11 bases lying between them. The CDR3 loop reads CASSRDRLTDTQYF. CDR3 DNA sequence: TGCGCCAGCAGCCGGGACCGCCTCACAGATACGCAGTATTTT.

The chain is built from TRBV3-1 and TRBJ2-1; D remains unclear. Germline CDR1 is LGHDT and CDR2 is YNNKEL (reference sequence). The V end was cut by 4 bases, the J end by 7 bases, with 8 bases between. The CDR3 has 12 amino acids. DNA of the CDR3: TGTGCCAGCAGCCGGTTGAAGAATGAGCAGTTCTTC. It translates to CASSRLKNEQFF.

The chain uses TRBV30 and TRBJ1-1; D gene ambiguous. Germline V CDR1 and CDR2: GTSNPN, SVGIG (reference sequence). V lost 3 bases and J lost 1, with 6 bases in between. This CDR3 has 12 amino acids. The CDR3 sequence: CAWRDRNTEAFF. The DNA for the CDR3 is TGTGCCTGGAGGGACCGGAACACTGAAGCTTTCTTT.

J is TRBJ1-5 and V is TRBV6-1; no firm D call. The CDR3 runs to 13 residues. Trimming stripped 6 bases from V and 9 bases from J, with 15 bases between. Germline CDR1 is MNHNS and CDR2 is SASEGT. CDR3 region: CASRMTRQAPQHF. Here the CDR3 DNA reads TGTGCCAGCAGGATGACACGACAAGCGCCCCAGCATTTT.

About this clonotype itself: With a much larger clone just one base away, this may be a read error. The rearrangement links TRBV2 to TRBJ2-3; 12 bases are shared with TRBD2. Germline CDR1 is SNHLY and CDR2 is FYNNEI. CDR3 length: 16 residues. The CDR3 DNA is TGTGCCAGCAGCCTAGAGACTAGCGGGAGCACAGATACGAAGTATTTT. Translation gives CASSLETSGSTDTKYF.

Many counts were recorded for this clonotype. V gene TRBV11-2 combines with J gene TRBJ2-7; 8 bases align to TRBD1. CDR3 length equals 15 residues. CDR1 and CDR2 (germline): SGHAT, FQNNGV. J lost 6 bases, V lost 5 bases, and 12 bases had no gene match. The CDR3 nucleotides read TGTGCCAGCAGCACTCGACAGGGGATACCCCCCGAGCAGTACTTC. Its translation is CASSTRQGIPPEQYF.

The chain is built from TRBV28 and TRBJ2-1; a weak D match, TRBD1 (5 bases). V was clipped by 6 bases and J by 1 base, with 10 bases between them. Looked up from germline, CDR1 is MDHEN and CDR2 is SYDVKM. The CDR3 has 14 residues. The CDR3, as DNA: TGTGCCAGCAGCGAACCAGGGTCCTACAATGAGCAGTTCTTC. Amino acid sequence: CASSEPGSYNEQFF.

This clonotype was observed many times. The chain links TRBV20-1 to TRBJ2-5; 8 bases fit TRBD1. V trimming: 5 bases; J trimming: 5 bases; junction bases outside the gene matches: 10. Germline assignment: CDR1 DFQATT and CDR2 SNEGSKA (reference sequence). This CDR3 comprises 14 residues. The CDR3, as DNA: TGCAGTGCTCACACCTTGACAGGGGTGGAGACCCAGTACTTC. As protein: CSAHTLTGVETQYF.

This clonotype was counted many times. The rearrangement uses TRBV14 and TRBJ2-7; 7 nucleotides align to TRBD1. Germline CDR1 SGHDN, CDR2 FVKESK. After removal of 2 bases from V and 3 bases from J, the junction contained 7 bases not matched to a gene. The CDR3 sequence is 15 residues long. The CDR3 DNA is TGTGCCAGCAGCCAACTGAGGACAGGATACTACGAGCAGTACTTC. It codes for CASSQLRTGYYEQYF.

This clonotype was detected ten times or more. This chain connects TRBV12-3 or TRBV12-4 to TRBJ2-7, with 11 bases identical to TRBD2. The CDR3 loop spans 14 amino acids. After removal of 5 bases from V and 4 bases from J, the junction contained 4 bases not matched to a gene. The CDR3 spells CASSGSGGAYEQYF. CDR3 nucleotide sequence: TGTGCCAGCAGTGGTAGCGGGGGGGCGTACGAGCAGTACTTC.

This clonotype was seen repeatedly, ten times or more. The rearrangement uses TRBV29-1 and TRBJ2-1; 9 bases are a match to TRBD1. J was trimmed by 4 bases and V by 6 bases; bases with no gene match: 4. The CDR3 is 13 amino acids. Germline V CDR1 and CDR2: SQVTM, ANQGSEA. This CDR3 reads CSVRGQGYNEQFF. For the CDR3, the DNA is TGCAGCGTACGGGGACAGGGATACAATGAGCAGTTCTTC.

Many counts were recorded for this clonotype. This rearrangement joins TRBV29-1 to TRBJ2-1; 15 bases agree with TRBD2. The junction had 5 bases not matched to a gene; V was cut back by 4 bases and J by 4 bases. Germline lookup yields CDR1 SQVTM and CDR2 ANQGSEA. This CDR3 is 16 amino acids long. CDR3 DNA sequence: TGCAGCGTTGGGCGGACTAGCGGGGGGGTGTACAATGAGCAGTTCTTC. Protein: CSVGRTSGGVYNEQFF.

This clonotype was seen many times. This chain links TRBV27 with TRBJ1-2; a weak D match, TRBD1 (5 bases). The germline gives CDR1 MNHEY, CDR2 SMNVEV (reference sequence). V gave up 6 bases and J gave up 8 bases, with 10 bases separating them. The CDR3 runs 11 residues. The CDR3 region has the DNA TGTGCCAGCAGGGGACTGTCGGGCTACACCTTC. Amino acids: CASRGLSGYTF.

This clonotype showed up many times. The rearrangement joins TRBV29-1 to TRBJ2-7, with D tentatively TRBD2 (6 bases). This CDR3 comprises 12 residues. Germline V lookup: CDR1 SQVTM, CDR2 ANQGSEA. The V gene lost 5 bases and the J gene lost 4 bases, with 12 bases spanning the gap. The CDR3 region is CSVLASPYEQYF. In DNA form, the CDR3 reads TGCAGCGTTCTAGCGTCCCCTTACGAGCAGTACTTC.

This clonotype was recorded once. The chain employs TRBV14 and TRBJ2-2; possibly TRBD1 for D (6 bases). The V gene's germline CDR1 is SGHDN and CDR2 FVKESK. CDR3 size: 14 residues. Trimming cost V 6 bases and J 2 bases, with 10 bases left between them. The CDR3 spells CASRRGHNTGELFF. CDR3 DNA: TGTGCCAGCAGGAGGGGACACAACACCGGGGAGCTGTTTTTT. Supplemented by reference TRBV14 and TRBJ2-2, the full variable domain reads EAGVTQFPSHSVIEKGQTVTLRCDPISGHDNLYWYRRVMGKEIKFLLHFVKESKQDESGMPNNRFLAERTGGTYSTLKVQPAELEDSGVYFCASRRGHNTGELFFGEGSRLTVL.

The sample holds a few counts of this clonotype. As DNA, the CDR3 is TGTGCCAGCAGTTTCGGTGGGCCGACCCCAGAGACCCAGTACTTC. Translating it yields CASSFGGPTPETQYF. The chain employs TRBV12-3 or TRBV12-4 and TRBJ2-5, with D uncertain. This CDR3 is 15 amino acids long. Trimming shortened V by 3 bases and J by 4 bases, and 15 bases separated the two germline ends.

The chain carries TRBV18 and TRBJ1-2; maybe TRBD1 (5 bases). Trimming left V 1 base short and J 1 base short, with 10 bases between. Germline values: CDR1 KGHSH, CDR2 LQKENI. The CDR3 length is 15 residues. CDR3 sequence: CASSPLGDHNYGYTF. DNA of the CDR3: TGTGCCAGCTCACCACTAGGGGATCATAACTATGGCTACACCTTC. The full variable domain, in which reference TRBV18 and TRBJ1-2 provide the parts outside the CDR3, is NAGVMQNPRHLVRRRGQEARLRCSPMKGHSHVYWYRQLPEEGLKFMVYLQKENIIDESGMPKERFSAEFPKEGPSILRIQQVVRGDSAAYFCASSPLGDHNYGYTFGSGTRLTVV.

This clonotype was counted many times. This rearrangement joins TRBV9 to TRBJ2-2; D uncertain. The ends were cut back, 4 bases at V and 0 bases at J, with 7 bases in the middle. The CDR3 is 14 amino acids. CDR1 SGDLS and CDR2 YYNGEE come from the germline V gene. CDR3 sequence: CASSSTTNTGELFF. In DNA form, the CDR3 reads TGTGCCAGCAGCTCTACCACGAACACCGGGGAGCTGTTTTTT. Full variable domain (remainder filled in from reference TRBV9 and TRBJ2-2): DSGVTQTPKHLITATGQRVTLRCSPRSGDLSVYWYQQSLDQGLQFLIQYYNGEERAKGNILERFSAQQFPDLHSELNLSSLELGDSALYFCASSSTTNTGELFFGEGSRLTVL.

The chain's CDR3 is CATEGGETQYF. The CDR3 DNA reads TGTGCCACCGAGGGAGGGGAGACCCAGTACTTC. The chain carries TRBV24-1 and TRBJ2-5, with 7 bases aligning to TRBD2. With 9 bases clipped from V and 5 bases from J, the junction kept 2 bases outside the gene matches. Germline V gene data show CDR1 as KGHDR and CDR2 as SFDVKD. The CDR3 extends over 11 amino acids.